A single sample gave rise to the 28 T cell receptor beta chains below, sequenced in a study of breast tumors, draining lymph nodes, adjacent tissues. TCRdb itself ran the multiplex PCR reads through MiXCR, one entry per CDR3 protein. The repertoire holds around 140,000 distinct CDR3 sequences, with 20% to 25% as singletons. The lymph nodes were axillary draining lymph nodes from breast cancer patients. Sequencing input: axillary lymph node tissue. The receptors were sampled from a female donor with breast cancer. Some clones in this sample may be carry-over from other donors' samples.

With respect to this clonotype: A much larger clone differs by one base, so this may be a read error. This chain uses TRBV20-1 with TRBJ1-4; D is possibly TRBD1 (5 bases). Germline V gene data show CDR1 as DFQATT and CDR2 as SNEGSKA (reference sequence). The CDR3 loop spans 11 amino acids. The CDR3 spells CSSIFGGKLSF. CDR3 DNA: TGCAGTTCAATCTTCGGGGGAAAACTGTCTTTT.

This clonotype appeared many times. The CDR3 sequence is CASSTGTSGRWSGELFF. Here the CDR3 DNA reads TGTGCCAGTAGTACCGGGACTAGCGGGAGGTGGTCCGGGGAGCTGTTTTTT. The chain recombines TRBV19 with TRBJ2-2; 15 bases fit TRBD2. Germline CDR1 reads LNHDA; CDR2 reads SQIVND (reference sequence). This CDR3 has 17 residues. After removal of 4 bases from V and 6 bases from J, the junction contained 6 bases not matched to a gene.

This clonotype was picked up many times. The J gene is TRBJ2-5, the V gene TRBV11-1; possibly TRBD1 or TRBD2 for D (5 bases each). There are 15 residues in the CDR3. CDR1 and CDR2 from the germline V gene are SGHAT and FQDESV (reference sequence). Trimming took 5 bases from V and 5 from J, leaving 18 bases between them. The CDR3 loop is CASSQGTGIGETQYF. CDR3 bases: TGTGCCAGCAGCCAAGGGACCGGGATCGGGGAGACCCAGTACTTC.

In this sample, this clonotype turned up a few times. The rearrangement uses TRBV6-1 and TRBJ2-1; 13 positions agree with TRBD2. Trimming removed 6 bases from V and 8 bases from J; junction bases left unmatched: 10. The CDR3 has 16 amino acids. Germline values: CDR1 MNHNS, CDR2 SASEGT. The DNA for the CDR3 is TGTGCCAGCAGGGAACTAGCGGGAGGGGGAGGGGATGAGCAGTTCTTC. Its translation: CASRELAGGGGDEQFF.

This clonotype was recorded at least ten times. The chain joins TRBV7-9 to TRBJ2-3; 8 nucleotides match TRBD2. J was trimmed by 5 bases and V by 6 bases; bases with no gene match: 13. Germline V CDR1 and CDR2: SEHNR, FQNEAQ (reference sequence). This CDR3 is built from 16 residues. The CDR3 DNA is TGTGCCAGCAGAGGGGAGGAGCGGGAGAAAAGAGATACGCAGTATTTT. Amino acid sequence: CASRGEEREKRDTQYF.

In its sample, this clonotype was seen many times. This chain joins TRBV4-2 and TRBJ2-7, with TRBD2 identical over 11 bases. V dropped 0 bases and J dropped 1; count of bases not matched to a gene: 2. The CDR3 consists of 16 residues. Looked up from germline, CDR1 is LGHNA and CDR2 is YNFKEQ. CDR3: CASSQETSGKSYEQYF. DNA of the CDR3: TGTGCCAGCAGCCAAGAGACTAGCGGGAAGTCCTACGAGCAGTACTTC.

Turning to this clonotype: A read error may explain this, as a much larger clone is one base away. The CDR3 does not close with the conserved phenylalanine or tryptophan, likely indicating a read error. The chain combines TRBV11-3 with TRBJ2-7, with 7 positions matching TRBD2. After removal of 1 base from V and 2 bases from J, the junction contained 2 bases not matched to a gene. The germline V gene encodes CDR1 SGHNT and CDR2 YENEEA. The CDR3 is made up of 14 amino acids. The CDR3 nucleotides are TGTGCCAGCAGCTTAGTGCGGGGGACCTACGAGCAGTACCTC. As protein: CASSLVRGTYEQYL.

Points on this clonotype: A single base separates this from a much larger clone, so it may be a read error. The rearrangement uses TRBV3-1 and TRBJ2-7; no clear D gene. V lost 4 bases and J 9 bases, leaving 25 bases between the germline ends. The CDR3 has 16 residues. Germline lookup yields CDR1 LGHDT and CDR2 YNNKEL (reference sequence). CDR3 nucleotides: TGTGCCAGCAGCCCCCTGCTTACACCGGACCCTTGGGGGCAGTACTTC. It specifies CASSPLLTPDPWGQYF.

About this clonotype: A much more abundant neighbour one base away suggests this may be a read error. V and J are TRBV7-9 and TRBJ2-3; 9 positions match TRBD1. Looked up from germline, CDR1 is SEHNR and CDR2 is FQNEAQ (reference sequence). V dropped 5 bases and J dropped 2; count of bases not matched to a gene: 5. This CDR3 contains 15 residues. The CDR3 loop is CASSPGQGNTDTQYF. CDR3 nucleotides: TGTGCCAGCAGCCCCGGACAGGGGAACACAGATACGCAGTATTTT.

This clonotype came up many times. This chain joins TRBV20-1 and TRBJ1-5; maybe TRBD1 (6 bases). The CDR3 has 13 residues. V dropped 3 bases and J dropped 12 bases, with 18 bases sitting between them. Germline-derived CDR1 and CDR2 are DFQATT and SNEGSKA (reference sequence). The CDR3 region is CSASRGPQQIQHF. CDR3 nucleotide sequence: TGCAGTGCTAGTCGGGGGCCCCAACAAATCCAGCATTTT.

In this sample, this clonotype turned up a few times. The V and J genes are TRBV2 and TRBJ2-7, with TRBD2 matching 14 bases. From germline, CDR1 is SNHLY and CDR2 FYNNEI. This CDR3 region has 17 residues. V shed 2 bases, J shed 5 bases, and the junction held 8 bases outside the gene matches. CDR3 residues: CASSEPGTSGSFHEQYF. DNA of the CDR3: TGTGCCAGCAGTGAACCGGGGACTAGCGGGAGTTTCCACGAGCAGTACTTC.

This clonotype has only a few counts. The rearrangement links TRBV28 to TRBJ2-1; 10 bases fit TRBD1. Germline loops: CDR1 MDHEN, CDR2 SYDVKM. The V and J ends lost 0 bases and 8 bases, in that order; junction bases with no gene match: 7. CDR3 size: 16 residues. The CDR3 DNA reads as TGTGCCAGCAGTTTATGGGGGACAGGGGTAGGGGATGAGCAGTTCTTC. Its protein product is CASSLWGTGVGDEQFF. Full variable domain (missing parts from reference TRBV28 and TRBJ2-1): DVKVTQSSRYLVKRTGEKVFLECVQDMDHENMFWYRQDPGLGLRLIYFSYDVKMKEKGDIPEGYSVSREKKERFSLILESASTNQTSMYLCASSLWGTGVGDEQFFGPGTRLTVL.

The table lists this clonotype with a few counts. The V gene is TRBV7-2, the J gene TRBJ2-4, with 11 bases that match TRBD2. Germline V lookup: CDR1 SGHTA, CDR2 FQGNSA. The CDR3 is 15 residues long. Trimming at V came to 3 bases and at J to 6 bases, leaving 4 bases not matched to a gene. In DNA, the CDR3 is TGTGCCAGCAGCTTTGGGACTAGCGGCTCAAACATTCAGTACTTC. This gives the protein CASSFGTSGSNIQYF.

This clonotype was counted at least ten times. The chain couples TRBV12-5 to TRBJ2-1; 10 bases align to TRBD2. J gave up 0 bases and V 0 bases, and 2 bases lay outside the gene matches. The CDR3 covers 17 residues. The germline V gene encodes CDR1 LGHNT and CDR2 FRNRAP. CDR3 DNA sequence: TGTGCTAGTGGTTTGGTGAGCGGGAGGGTCTCCTACAATGAGCAGTTCTTC. It yields the protein CASGLVSGRVSYNEQFF.

This clonotype was picked up many times. The chain couples TRBV24-1 to TRBJ2-3; a weak D match, TRBD2 (6 bases). The germline V gene encodes CDR1 KGHDR and CDR2 SFDVKD. The CDR3 is 18 residues long. V dropped 4 bases and J dropped 2 bases, with 21 bases sitting between them. In DNA, the CDR3 is TGTGCCACCAGTGACCCTGCCTCGGCGGGGATGTCCACAGATACGCAGTATTTT. Translation gives CATSDPASAGMSTDTQYF.

The V gene is TRBV28, the J gene TRBJ2-2; maybe TRBD2 (6 bases). The CDR3 is made up of 15 amino acids. Germline V CDR1 and CDR2: MDHEN, SYDVKM. V dropped 6 bases and J dropped 5 bases, with 16 bases sitting between them. The CDR3 region is CASRASGVGTGELFF. In DNA form, the CDR3 reads TGTGCCAGCAGGGCTTCGGGAGTGGGTACCGGGGAGCTGTTTTTT.

Many counts were recorded for this clonotype. The rearrangement uses TRBV19 and TRBJ1-5; 9 nucleotides agree with TRBD1. The CDR3 sequence is 15 residues long. The ends lost 6 bases at V and 7 bases at J; junction bases unmatched: 10. Germline V lookup: CDR1 LNHDA, CDR2 SQIVND (reference sequence). CDR3: CASSGRDRDRQPQHF. For the CDR3, the DNA is TGTGCCAGTAGCGGCCGGGACAGGGACAGACAGCCCCAGCATTTT. Full variable domain (remainder filled in from reference TRBV19 and TRBJ1-5): DGGITQSPKYLFRKEGQNVTLSCEQNLNHDAMYWYRQDPGQGLRLIYYSQIVNDFQKGDIAEGYSVSREKKESFPLTVTSAQKNPTAFYLCASSGRDRDRQPQHFGDGTRLSIL.

This clonotype has a count of ten or more. The CDR3, as DNA: TGCAGCGTTGAAGATACCAACACCTACGAGCAGTACTTC. Protein: CSVEDTNTYEQYF. The rearrangement uses TRBV29-1 and TRBJ2-7; no firm D call. The CDR3 totals 13 residues. Trimming removed 0 bases at V and 2 bases at J, with 8 bases between. Germline V gene data show CDR1 as SQVTM and CDR2 as ANQGSEA.

This clonotype showed up many times. The CDR3 is CASSLGTGYTDTQYF. The DNA of the CDR3 is TGTGCCAGCAGCTTAGGGACAGGGTACACAGATACGCAGTATTTT. The chain links TRBV7-2 to TRBJ2-3; TRBD1 aligns across 8 bases. The CDR3 extends over 15 amino acids. V lost 1 base and J lost 2; bases outside the gene matches: 2. Germline-derived CDR1 and CDR2 are SGHTA and FQGNSA.

The V gene is TRBV7-2, the J gene TRBJ2-7; 8 nucleotides align to TRBD2. Germline V lookup: CDR1 SGHTA, CDR2 FQGNSA. The CDR3 sequence is 16 residues long. Trimming cost V 5 bases and J 1 base; bases outside gene matches: 10. In DNA, the CDR3 is TGTGCCAGCAGCATACGACTAGCGCCAACTTCCTACGAGCAGTACTTC. Protein: CASSIRLAPTSYEQYF.

This clonotype has a count of ten or more. V is TRBV7-6 and J is TRBJ2-7; 11 bases agree with TRBD1. J was trimmed by 7 bases and V by 5 bases; bases with no gene match: 10. The CDR3 totals 15 residues. CDR1 is SGHVS and CDR2 is FNYEAQ in the germline V gene. This CDR3 reads CASSKPGQGGEEQYF. The CDR3 nucleotides read TGTGCCAGCAGCAAACCGGGACAGGGGGGGGAAGAGCAGTACTTC.

This clonotype was recorded at least ten times. The chain couples TRBV4-1 to TRBJ2-7, with D tentatively TRBD1 or TRBD2 (6 bases each). The CDR3 runs to 18 residues. Trimming shortened V by 6 bases and J by 5 bases, and 29 bases separated the two germline ends. CDR1 and CDR2 from the germline V gene are MGHRA and YSYEKL. The DNA of the CDR3 is TGCGCCAGCAGTCATGGCGGGAAGCAGGGGTATTCGCGCGACGAGCAGTACTTC. Translation gives CASSHGGKQGYSRDEQYF.

Many counts were recorded for this clonotype. V and J are TRBV4-3 and TRBJ2-7; 9 bases are a match to TRBD1. There are 17 residues in the CDR3. Germline V lookup: CDR1 LGHNA, CDR2 YSLEER. The J segment lost 2 bases and the V segment lost 0 bases, leaving 8 bases of the junction unmatched. The CDR3 spells CASSQDPRTGAAYEQYF. The CDR3 DNA reads as TGCGCCAGCAGCCAAGACCCTCGGACAGGGGCCGCCTACGAGCAGTACTTC.

This clonotype has a count of ten or more. J is TRBJ2-5 and V is TRBV6-5; 9 bases align to TRBD2. Looked up from germline, CDR1 is MNHEY and CDR2 is SVGAGI. V shed 6 bases, J shed 4 bases, and the junction held 15 bases outside the gene matches. This CDR3 is 17 amino acids long. In DNA, the CDR3 is TGTGCCAGCAGGAGGGTAGCGGGAGTCGGGGGAGGAGAGACCCAGTACTTC. Translated, it gives CASRRVAGVGGGETQYF.

This clonotype was seen only once. One base away lies a much larger clone, so this may be a sequencing read error. The chain links TRBV28 to TRBJ2-3, with TRBD1 matching over 8 bases. The length of the CDR3 is 16 residues. Germline CDR1 MDHEN, CDR2 SYDVKM. The V and J ends lost 6 bases and 2 bases, in that order; junction bases with no gene match: 10. In DNA form, the CDR3 reads TGTGCCAGCAGATCCGGGACAGGATACGCCACAGATACGCAGTATTTT. Its protein is CASRSGTGYATDTQYF.

There are many counts of this clonotype. The chain uses TRBV20-1 and TRBJ2-7, with unresolved D. Germline assignment: CDR1 DFQATT and CDR2 SNEGSKA (reference sequence). The germline V and J ends were trimmed by 3 bases and 4 bases, with 7 bases remaining between them. The CDR3 totals 11 residues. As DNA, the CDR3 is TGCAGTGCTAGGCAGCAGTACGAGCAGTACTTC. It codes for CSARQQYEQYF.

This clonotype was observed many times. The chain uses TRBV28 and TRBJ2-7, with TRBD1 matching over 9 bases. The germline V gene has CDR1 MDHEN and CDR2 SYDVKM. V lost 8 bases, J lost 6 bases, and 5 bases stayed unmatched. The CDR3 runs to 12 residues. The CDR3 DNA is TGTGCCAGCGGACAGGGGAAAGGCGAGCAGTACTTC. Its protein is CASGQGKGEQYF.

This clonotype was found many times. This chain uses TRBV5-5 with TRBJ1-6; D uncertain. Looked up from germline, CDR1 is SGHKS and CDR2 is YYEKEE (reference sequence). V lost 1 base, J lost 10 bases, and 9 bases lay in between. This CDR3 is built from 13 residues. DNA of the CDR3: TGTGCCAGCAGCTTGATGGACGGATCACCCCTCCACTTT. Translation gives CASSLMDGSPLHF.